This T cell receptor beta chain appears in the sequencing data of a study of T cell responses to AZD1222 COVID-19 vaccine. TCRdb's copy holds only in-frame clones and misses some; the assay was immunoSEQ multiplex PCR. This repertoire shows some 84,000 clones, 80% to 90% found once; its top ten account for over 7.5%. This CDR3 spans 14 amino acids. Germline CDR1 is MDHEN and CDR2 is SYDVKM. Trimming removed 3 bases at V and 0 bases at J, with 7 bases between. Sample: peripheral blood, taken on day 0 of AZD1222 vaccination. The source is an adult in good health. This chain uses TRBV28 with TRBJ2-3, with a weak D call TRBD2 (5 bases). CDR3 nucleotides: TGTGCCAGCAGTTTCGCGGGTAGCACAGATACGCAGTATTTT. The encoded protein is CASSFAGSTDTQYF.